These 5 T cell receptor beta chains were sequenced from one sample in a study of blood T cell repertoires in COVID-19. TCRdb keeps only in-frame clones here, not all; method: immunoSEQ multiplex PCR. The table lists around 220,000 clones, less than 90% of them singletons. Sample: peripheral blood. These receptors came from a man younger than 40 with active or convalescent COVID-19.

The chain uses TRBV3-1 (or the pseudogene TRBV3-2) and TRBJ1-1; D unclear. The germline V gene has CDR1 LGHDT and CDR2 YNNKEL (reference sequence). This CDR3 comprises 11 residues. Trimming left V 0 bases short and J 11 bases short, with 7 bases between. CDR3 residues: CASSQDRAAFF. As DNA, the CDR3 is TGTGCCAGCAGCCAAGATCGAGCGGCTTTCTTT.

This clone has only one observation. V and J are TRBV9 and TRBJ1-1; D unclear. Germline values: CDR1 SGDLS, CDR2 YYNGEE. The CDR3 length is 16 residues. The V and J ends lost 0 bases and 4 bases respectively, with 16 bases between them. The CDR3 DNA is TGTGCCAGCAGCGTAGTGTGGGAAGCGGGGTGCACTGAAGCTTTCTTT. Translated: CASSVVWEAGCTEAFF.

This chain joins TRBV7-2 and TRBJ2-1; 11 nucleotides match TRBD2. The CDR3 is 13 residues long. Germline values: CDR1 SGHTA, CDR2 FQGNSA. V was pared by 10 bases and J by 5 bases, with 4 bases of the junction left unmatched. The CDR3 DNA reads TGTGCCACCGGGACTAGCGGCAACAATGAGCAGTTCTTC. It translates to CATGTSGNNEQFF.

The rearrangement links TRBV5-1 to TRBJ1-1; maybe TRBD1 (5 bases). Germline loops: CDR1 SGHRS, CDR2 YFSETQ. Trimming stripped 2 bases from V and 4 bases from J, with 18 bases between. The CDR3 is 16 residues long. The CDR3, as DNA: TGCGCCAGCAGCTTAGTGGCAGGGCCCACGAGCACTGAAGCTTTCTTT. It codes for CASSLVAGPTSTEAFF.

The rearrangement links TRBV28 to TRBJ1-2; D not resolved. The germline V gene has CDR1 MDHEN and CDR2 SYDVKM. The CDR3 contains 14 residues. The V and J ends lost 7 bases and 2 bases respectively, with 14 bases between them. The DNA for the CDR3 is TGTGCCAGCAAATCCGGAGACCTCAACTATGGCTACACCTTC. This sequence encodes CASKSGDLNYGYTF.